The 32 T cell receptor beta chains below come from one sample, sequenced in a study of control samples from healthy donors and cancer patients. Produced via immunoSEQ multiplex PCR; TCRdb's table is partial and in-frame only. The sample holds roughly 100,000 clones; about 83% are singletons and the top ten take 13%. The sample taken for sequencing was blood. The receptors come from a woman between 45 and 65 years old in good health.

This clone was picked up one time. V and J are TRBV24-1 and TRBJ1-2, with D unclear. Germline V gives CDR1 KGHDR, CDR2 SFDVKD. Deletions cut 3 bases from V and 8 bases from J, with 18 bases between. The CDR3 has 15 residues. This CDR3 is CATSDPSSGMVGYTF. The CDR3 DNA reads TGTGCCACCAGTGATCCTTCTTCGGGCATGGTAGGCTACACCTTC.

The chain joins TRBV12-3 or TRBV12-4 to TRBJ2-7; D unresolved. This CDR3 comprises 12 residues. Trimming took off 8 bases at V and 4 bases at J, with 12 bases between the two ends. The CDR3 DNA sequence: TGTGCCAGCGGAATTACCCGTTACGAGCAGTACTTC. It encodes CASGITRYEQYF.

The chain links TRBV19 to TRBJ1-5, with a weak D call TRBD1 (6 bases). Trimming shortened V by 5 bases and J by 3 bases, and 11 bases separated the two germline ends. In germline, CDR1 is LNHDA, CDR2 SQIVND (reference sequence). CDR3 length: 14 amino acids. CDR3 loop: CASSFGQYNQPQHF. In DNA form, the CDR3 reads TGTGCCAGTAGTTTCGGACAGTACAATCAGCCCCAGCATTTT.

The V call is TRBV7-9, the J call TRBJ2-5; maybe TRBD1 (6 bases). CDR1 is SEHNR and CDR2 is FQNEAQ in the germline V gene (reference sequence). Trimming took off 1 base at V and 0 bases at J, with 18 bases between the two ends. CDR3 length: 18 residues. The CDR3 coding sequence is TGTGCCAGCAGCTTAGGCAGGGGCGTCGGATCGGACCAAGAGACCCAGTACTTC. It codes for CASSLGRGVGSDQETQYF.

This chain links TRBV18 with TRBJ2-1; weak D call: TRBD1 (6 bases). The V end was cut by 2 bases, the J end by 2 bases, with 10 bases between. From germline, CDR1 is KGHSH and CDR2 LQKENI. This CDR3 is built from 15 residues. The CDR3 is CASSPGQRTYNEQFF. The CDR3 DNA reads as TGTGCCAGCTCACCAGGACAGCGAACCTACAATGAGCAGTTCTTC.

The chain uses TRBV2 and TRBJ1-4, with D possibly matching TRBD1 (6 bases). Germline V gene lookup returns CDR1 SNHLY and CDR2 FYNNEI. The CDR3 consists of 15 residues. The ends were cut back, 2 bases at V and 7 bases at J, with 14 bases in the middle. CDR3: CASSELGGRGEKLFF. The CDR3 DNA reads TGTGCCAGCAGTGAATTAGGCGGCAGGGGTGAAAAACTGTTTTTT.

The V gene is TRBV5-1, the J gene TRBJ2-3; D is unresolved. This CDR3 has 15 residues. The V and J ends lost 0 bases and 0 bases respectively, with 8 bases between them. Germline V CDR1 and CDR2: SGHRS, YFSETQ. CDR3 sequence reads: CASSLEGFSTDTQYF. DNA of the CDR3: TGCGCCAGCAGCTTGGAGGGATTTAGCACAGATACGCAGTATTTT.

The gene calls are TRBV19 and TRBJ2-1; D unclear. The CDR3 length is 13 residues. V was shortened by 3 bases and J by 9 bases, with 12 bases between the two germline ends. Germline assignment: CDR1 LNHDA and CDR2 SQIVND (reference sequence). DNA of the CDR3: TGTGCCAGTAGTATGGTCACCGGCGCTGAGCAGTTCTTC. Its protein product is CASSMVTGAEQFF.

The chain is built from TRBV11-3 and TRBJ2-7; 16 bases map to TRBD2. The length of the CDR3 is 17 residues. CDR1 SGHNT and CDR2 YENEEA come from the germline V gene. Unmatched junction bases numbered 9, after V lost 5 bases and J lost 5 bases. The CDR3 nucleotides read TGTGCCAGCAGCAGAGGGACTAGCGGGAGGGCCGCTAACGAGCAGTACTTC. Translated: CASSRGTSGRAANEQYF.

This sequence joins TRBV6-5 and TRBJ2-7; D is possibly TRBD2 (5 bases). Between the trimmed V and J ends, which lost 6 bases and 6 bases, there was a span of 18 bases. This CDR3 region has 14 residues. The germline CDR1 and CDR2 sequences are MNHEY and SVGAGI. The CDR3, as DNA: TGTGCCAGCAGCGGCGCCGGGGTTATTTCCGAGCAGTACTTC. Residues: CASSGAGVISEQYF.

This chain links TRBV7-2 with TRBJ2-7; D is perhaps TRBD1 (5 bases). V lost 5 bases to trimming and J lost 2 bases, with 7 bases between them. The CDR3 totals 12 residues. The germline CDR1 and CDR2 sequences are SGHTA and FQGNSA. The CDR3: CASSPTAYEQYF. DNA for the CDR3: TGTGCCAGCAGCCCGACAGCCTACGAGCAGTACTTC.

This clone was observed a handful of times. The chain joins TRBV5-1 to TRBJ1-5; no clear D gene. CDR1 and CDR2 (germline): SGHRS, YFSETQ. V shed 0 bases and J shed 1 base, with 2 bases lying between them. There are 13 residues in the CDR3. CDR3 protein: CASSLGSNQPQHF. In DNA form, the CDR3 reads TGCGCCAGCAGCTTGGGGAGCAATCAGCCCCAGCATTTT.

The chain carries TRBV9 and TRBJ1-3, with D perhaps matching TRBD1 (6 bases). Between the trimmed V and J ends, which lost 5 bases and 0 bases, there was a span of 24 bases. The CDR3 is 19 residues long. Germline V gene data show CDR1 as SGDLS and CDR2 as YYNGEE. CDR3 coding DNA: TGTGCCAGCAGTGTAAGTTCGACAGGATCTGGATACTCTGGAAACACCATATATTTT. Amino acids: CASSVSSTGSGYSGNTIYF.

The CDR3 loop is CASSPGQPYATDTQYF. DNA of the CDR3: TGTGCCAGCAGCCCGGGACAGCCATACGCCACAGATACGCAGTATTTT. The chain employs TRBV5-6 and TRBJ2-3, with 7 bases fitting TRBD1. The CDR3 is made up of 16 amino acids. The V and J ends lost 4 bases and 2 bases, in that order; junction bases with no gene match: 10. In germline, CDR1 is SGHDT, CDR2 YYEEEE.

The V and J genes are TRBV6-6 and TRBJ2-3; D unclear. The germline CDR1 and CDR2 sequences are MNHNY and SVGAGI (reference sequence). Trimming removed 0 bases from V and 2 bases from J, with 9 bases in between. The CDR3 extends over 15 amino acids. CDR3 nucleotides: TGTGCCAGCAGTTACTCGATTGCTGTCACAGATACGCAGTATTTT. As protein: CASSYSIAVTDTQYF.

A single count supports this clone. J is TRBJ1-1 and V is TRBV7-4; D ambiguous. Trimming shortened V by 3 bases and J by 0 bases, and 14 bases separated the two germline ends. CDR1 is SGHVT and CDR2 is SQSDAQ in the germline V gene. CDR3 length equals 16 residues. The CDR3 sequence is CASSFLPQTLNTEAFF. The CDR3 DNA reads as TGTGCCAGCAGCTTTCTCCCACAGACATTGAACACTGAAGCTTTCTTT.

With respect to this clone: The sample holds other DNA sequences that translate to the same CDR3. The chain combines TRBV7-3 with TRBJ1-1; unclear D gene. Germline assignment: CDR1 SGHTA and CDR2 FQGTGA. V was trimmed by 5 bases and J by 5 bases, leaving 12 bases between them. This CDR3 contains 13 residues. CDR3 residues: CASSPTGGTEAFF. DNA for the CDR3: TGTGCCAGCAGCCCGACTGGAGGAACTGAAGCTTTCTTT.

The chain is built from TRBV11-2 and TRBJ1-2, with TRBD1 identical over 8 bases. With V trimmed by 1 base and J by 3 bases, 10 bases remained unmatched. Germline values: CDR1 SGHAT, CDR2 FQNNGV. The CDR3 is 17 amino acids. The CDR3 DNA reads TGTGCCAGCAGCTTAGGTGGTAGGACAGGGAGTGACTATGGCTACACCTTC. Translation gives CASSLGGRTGSDYGYTF.

The chain's CDR3 is CASIGQLYSNQPQHF. The CDR3 DNA follows: TGTGCCAGCATAGGCCAGCTGTATAGCAATCAGCCCCAGCATTTT. The chain carries TRBV6-5 and TRBJ1-5; D gene uncertain. Looked up from germline, CDR1 is MNHEY and CDR2 is SVGAGI. The CDR3 has 15 amino acids. Deletions cut 7 bases from V and 0 bases from J, with 13 bases between.

The J gene is TRBJ2-7, the V gene TRBV1; the table's D call, TRBD1, was not checked against the DNA. TRBV1 is a pseudogene. CDR3 size: 14 residues. CDR3 in DNA: TGCACCAGCATGAAGGGGCAGGCGACCTACGAGCAGTACTTC. It codes for CTSMKGQATYEQYF.

This chain joins TRBV7-2 and TRBJ1-2; perhaps TRBD1 as D (6 bases). V was pared by 4 bases and J by 5 bases, with 14 bases between. CDR1 and CDR2 (germline): SGHTA, FQGNSA. This CDR3 spans 14 amino acids. CDR3 loop: CASSSVTGGYGYTF. The CDR3 region has the DNA TGTGCCAGCAGCTCCGTGACAGGAGGGTATGGCTACACCTTC.

This clone was detected only a few times. This chain links TRBV28 with TRBJ1-1; 8 bases agree with TRBD1. J was trimmed by 4 bases and V by 3 bases; bases with no gene match: 7. Germline V gene data show CDR1 as MDHEN and CDR2 as SYDVKM. The CDR3 consists of 15 residues. CDR3 nucleotides: TGTGCCAGCAGTTTGGCGACAGGGGTCGGCACTGAAGCTTTCTTT. Translating it yields CASSLATGVGTEAFF. Full variable domain (missing parts from reference TRBV28 and TRBJ1-1): DVKVTQSSRYLVKRTGEKVFLECVQDMDHENMFWYRQDPGLGLRLIYFSYDVKMKEKGDIPEGYSVSREKKERFSLILESASTNQTSMYLCASSLATGVGTEAFFGQGTRLTVV.

The table lists this clone with a count of one. CDR3 nucleotide sequence: TGTGCCACCAGCATTTCCAGCGGGAGTAGAACAGATACGCAGTATTTT. The encoded protein is CATSISSGSRTDTQYF. The chain employs TRBV15 and TRBJ2-3; 8 bases match TRBD2. CDR3 length: 16 amino acids. The V gene end was trimmed by 4 bases and the J gene end by 3 bases; junction bases not matched to a gene: 9. Per the germline V gene, CDR1 is LNHNV and CDR2 is YYDKDF (reference sequence).

The chain couples TRBV5-4 to TRBJ1-5, with 8 bases fitting TRBD1. Looked up from germline, CDR1 is SGHNT and CDR2 is YYREEE (reference sequence). This CDR3 contains 14 residues. The trim removed 4 bases at V and 4 bases at J, leaving 4 bases unmatched. Written as DNA, the CDR3 is TGTGCCAGCAGCCCCGGACAGGGAAATCAGCCCCAGCATTTT. Translated, it gives CASSPGQGNQPQHF.

The chain uses TRBV2 and TRBJ1-5; 7 positions match TRBD1. There are 15 residues in the CDR3. Germline loops: CDR1 SNHLY, CDR2 FYNNEI. Losses at the gene ends were 3 bases for V and 0 bases for J; bases not matched to a gene: 2. The CDR3 region is CASSDGTDSNQPQHF. For the CDR3, the DNA is TGTGCCAGCAGTGACGGGACAGATAGCAATCAGCCCCAGCATTTT.

The CDR3 region is CASSLSSETQYF. CDR3 DNA: TGCGCCAGCAGCTTGAGTTCCGAGACCCAGTACTTC. The V call is TRBV5-1, the J call TRBJ2-5, with D hard to call. This CDR3 region has 12 residues. The germline V and J ends were trimmed by 1 base and 5 bases, with 6 bases remaining between them. The V gene's germline CDR1 is SGHRS and CDR2 YFSETQ.

V gene TRBV6-5 combines with J gene TRBJ1-6, with TRBD1 matching 7 bases. The V and J ends lost 6 bases and 13 bases, in that order; junction bases with no gene match: 3. This CDR3 has 11 amino acids. Per germline, CDR1 MNHEY and CDR2 SVGAGI. The CDR3 nucleotides read TGTGCCAGCAGAGAGACAGGGCCCCTCCACTTT. Translated: CASRETGPLHF.

V is TRBV14 and J is TRBJ1-1; D remains ambiguous. The CDR3 loop spans 15 amino acids. Trimming removed 4 bases at V and 1 base at J, with 13 bases between. Per germline, CDR1 SGHDN and CDR2 FVKESK. CDR3 amino acids: CASSLIQVQNTEAFF. The CDR3 region has the DNA TGTGCCAGCAGCCTGATCCAAGTCCAGAACACTGAAGCTTTCTTT.

The chain employs TRBV5-1 and TRBJ1-1, with D possibly being TRBD1 (5 bases). V dropped 4 bases and J dropped 5 bases, with 9 bases sitting between them. Germline V gene sequence: CDR1 SGHRS, CDR2 YFSETQ. This CDR3 contains 12 residues. The CDR3 coding sequence is TGCGCCAGCAGCGAGCAGGGAACTGAAGCTTTCTTT. It is translated as CASSEQGTEAFF.

The gene calls are TRBV28 and TRBJ1-1; TRBD1 might be the D (5 bases). The germline V gene encodes CDR1 MDHEN and CDR2 SYDVKM. This CDR3 spans 13 amino acids. Trimming removed 5 bases at V and 6 bases at J, with 13 bases between. CDR3 DNA: TGTGCCAGCAGTAGAGGGGCGACCCCTGAAGCTTTCTTT. Its translation: CASSRGATPEAFF.

This clone was picked up a small number of times. CDR3 nucleotide sequence: TGCGCCAGCAGCCAAGAGTTGGGGGCGAATACGCAGTATTTT. Translation: CASSQELGANTQYF. The genes are TRBV4-3 and TRBJ2-3, with D possibly TRBD1 on 6 matching bases. V lost 0 bases, J lost 7 bases, and 11 bases lay in between. In germline, CDR1 is LGHNA, CDR2 YSLEER. The CDR3 is made up of 14 amino acids.

The gene calls are TRBV2 and TRBJ1-3; TRBD1 matches 7 bases. The germline CDR1 and CDR2 sequences are SNHLY and FYNNEI. V lost 8 bases to trimming and J lost 0 bases; unmatched junction nucleotides: 7. The CDR3 runs 15 residues. The CDR3 here is CASGGQANSGNTIYF. CDR3 DNA sequence: TGTGCCAGCGGAGGACAGGCGAACTCTGGAAACACCATATATTTT.